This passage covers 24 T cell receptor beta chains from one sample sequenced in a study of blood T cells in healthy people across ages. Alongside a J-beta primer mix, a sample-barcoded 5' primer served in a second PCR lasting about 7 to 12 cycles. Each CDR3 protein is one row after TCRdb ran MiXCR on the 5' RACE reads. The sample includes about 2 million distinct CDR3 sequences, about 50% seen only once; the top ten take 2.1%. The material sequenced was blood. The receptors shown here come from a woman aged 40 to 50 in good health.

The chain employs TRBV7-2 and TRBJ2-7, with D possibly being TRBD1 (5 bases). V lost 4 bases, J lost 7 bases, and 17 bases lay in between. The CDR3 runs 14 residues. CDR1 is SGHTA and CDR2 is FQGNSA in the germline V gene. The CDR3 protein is CASSSRQSYNEQYF. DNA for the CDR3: TGTGCCAGCAGCTCGCGACAGAGCTACAATGAGCAGTACTTC.

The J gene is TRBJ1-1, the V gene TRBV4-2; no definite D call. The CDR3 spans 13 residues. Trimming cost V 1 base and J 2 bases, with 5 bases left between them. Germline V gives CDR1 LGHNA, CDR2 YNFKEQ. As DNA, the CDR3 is TGTGCCAGCAGCCAAGTCAGTAACACTGAAGCTTTCTTT. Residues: CASSQVSNTEAFF.

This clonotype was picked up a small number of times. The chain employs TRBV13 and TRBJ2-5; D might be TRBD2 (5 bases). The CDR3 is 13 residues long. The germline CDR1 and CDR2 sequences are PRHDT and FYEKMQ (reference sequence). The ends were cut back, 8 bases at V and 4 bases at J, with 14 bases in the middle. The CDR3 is CASSGWVGETQYF. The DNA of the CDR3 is TGTGCCAGCTCGGGATGGGTGGGAGAGACCCAGTACTTC.

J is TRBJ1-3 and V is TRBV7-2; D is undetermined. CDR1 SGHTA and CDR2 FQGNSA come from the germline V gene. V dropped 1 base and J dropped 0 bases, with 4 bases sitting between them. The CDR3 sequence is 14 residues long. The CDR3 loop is CASSLDSSGNTIYF. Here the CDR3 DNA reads TGTGCCAGCAGCTTAGACAGCTCTGGAAACACCATATATTTT.

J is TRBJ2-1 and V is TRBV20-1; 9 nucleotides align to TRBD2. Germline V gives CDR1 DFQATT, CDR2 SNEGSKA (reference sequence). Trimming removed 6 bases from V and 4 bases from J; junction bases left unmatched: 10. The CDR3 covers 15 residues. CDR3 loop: CSAESGTSSYNEQFF. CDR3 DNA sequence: TGCAGTGCAGAATCCGGGACTAGCAGTTACAATGAGCAGTTCTTC.

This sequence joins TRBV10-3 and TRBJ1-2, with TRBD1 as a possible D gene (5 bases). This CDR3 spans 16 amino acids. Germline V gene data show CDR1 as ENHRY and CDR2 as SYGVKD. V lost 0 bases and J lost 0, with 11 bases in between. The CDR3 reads CAISESFGDSNYGYTF. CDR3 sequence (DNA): TGTGCCATCAGTGAGTCTTTCGGGGACTCTAACTATGGCTACACCTTC.

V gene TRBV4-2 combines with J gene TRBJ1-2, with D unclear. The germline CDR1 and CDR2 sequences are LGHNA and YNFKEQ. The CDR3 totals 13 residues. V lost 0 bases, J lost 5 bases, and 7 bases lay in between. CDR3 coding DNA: TGTGCCAGCAGCCAAGATGAGACTTATGGCTACACCTTC. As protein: CASSQDETYGYTF.

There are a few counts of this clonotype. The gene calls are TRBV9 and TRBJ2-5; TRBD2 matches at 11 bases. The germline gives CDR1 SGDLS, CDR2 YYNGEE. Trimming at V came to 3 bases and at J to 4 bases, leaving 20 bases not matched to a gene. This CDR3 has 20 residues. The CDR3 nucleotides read TGTGCCAGCAGCGGTCAACTAGCGGGGGCCCCGGGTTTTTTTAGAGAGACCCAGTACTTC. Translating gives CASSGQLAGAPGFFRETQYF. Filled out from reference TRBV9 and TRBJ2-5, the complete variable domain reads DSGVTQTPKHLITATGQRVTLRCSPRSGDLSVYWYQQSLDQGLQFLIQYYNGEERAKGNILERFSAQQFPDLHSELNLSSLELGDSALYFCASSGQLAGAPGFFRETQYFGPGTRLLVL.

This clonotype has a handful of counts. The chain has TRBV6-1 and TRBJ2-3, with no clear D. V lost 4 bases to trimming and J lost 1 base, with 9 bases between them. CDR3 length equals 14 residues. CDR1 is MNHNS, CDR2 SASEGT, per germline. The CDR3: CASSGYSGTDTQYF. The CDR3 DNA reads TGTGCCAGCAGTGGCTACTCAGGCACAGATACGCAGTATTTT.

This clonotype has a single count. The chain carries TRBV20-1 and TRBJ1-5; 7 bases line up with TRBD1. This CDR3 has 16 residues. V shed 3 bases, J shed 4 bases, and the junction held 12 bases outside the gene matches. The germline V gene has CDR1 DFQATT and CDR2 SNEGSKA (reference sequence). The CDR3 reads CSASHSDRLFNQPQHF. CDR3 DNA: TGCAGTGCTAGCCATTCGGACAGGCTTTTTAATCAGCCCCAGCATTTT.

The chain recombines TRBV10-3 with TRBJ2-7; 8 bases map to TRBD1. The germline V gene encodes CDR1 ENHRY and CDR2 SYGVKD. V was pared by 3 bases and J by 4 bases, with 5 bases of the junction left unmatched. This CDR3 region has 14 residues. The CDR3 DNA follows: TGTGCCATCAGTGACACAGGGGGATCTTACGAGCAGTACTTC. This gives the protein CAISDTGGSYEQYF.

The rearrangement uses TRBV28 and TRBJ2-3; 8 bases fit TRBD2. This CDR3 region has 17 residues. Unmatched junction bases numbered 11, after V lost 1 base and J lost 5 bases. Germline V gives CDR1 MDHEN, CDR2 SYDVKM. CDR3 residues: CASSLLRGGGVEDTQYF. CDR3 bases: TGTGCCAGCAGTTTATTACGGGGGGGCGGTGTCGAAGATACGCAGTATTTT.

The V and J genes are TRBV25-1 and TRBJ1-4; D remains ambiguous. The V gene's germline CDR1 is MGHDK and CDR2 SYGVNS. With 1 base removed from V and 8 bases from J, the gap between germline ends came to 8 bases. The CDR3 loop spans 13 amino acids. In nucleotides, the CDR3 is TGTGCCAGCAGTGAATCACCACGAGAAAAACTGTTTTTT. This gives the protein CASSESPREKLFF.

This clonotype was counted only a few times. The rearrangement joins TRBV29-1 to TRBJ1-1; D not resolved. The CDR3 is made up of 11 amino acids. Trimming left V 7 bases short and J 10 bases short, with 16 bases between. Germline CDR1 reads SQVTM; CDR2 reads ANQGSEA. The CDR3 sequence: CSASVNRAAFF. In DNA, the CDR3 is TGCAGCGCATCCGTGAATAGGGCAGCTTTCTTT.

The CDR3 bases are TGTGCCAGCAGTCCAGATAGTTTCGGTGAGCAGTTCTTC. The encoded protein is CASSPDSFGEQFF. This sequence joins TRBV7-2 and TRBJ2-1; D gene unclear. The germline V gene encodes CDR1 SGHTA and CDR2 FQGNSA. CDR3 size: 13 residues. V was clipped by 6 bases and J by 9 bases, with 15 bases between them. Supplemented by reference TRBV7-2 and TRBJ2-1, the full variable domain reads GAGVSQSPSNKVTEKGKDVELRCDPISGHTALYWYRQSLGQGLEFLIYFQGNSAPDKSGLPSDRFSAERTGGSVSTLTIQRTQQEDSAVYLCASSPDSFGEQFFGPGTRLTVL.

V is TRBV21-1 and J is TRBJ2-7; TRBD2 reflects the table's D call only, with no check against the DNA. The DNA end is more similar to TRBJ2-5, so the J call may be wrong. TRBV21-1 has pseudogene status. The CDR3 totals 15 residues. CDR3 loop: CASTRPGWTRETQYF. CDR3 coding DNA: TGTGCCAGCACCAGGCCTGGTTGGACTCGGGAGACCCAGTACTTC.

In DNA form, the CDR3 reads TGTGCCAGCAGCCCGAGGGAGACCTTTCATGGCTACACCTTC. Protein product: CASSPRETFHGYTF. The V call is TRBV5-4, the J call TRBJ1-2, with no clear D. Germline assignment: CDR1 SGHNT and CDR2 YYREEE (reference sequence). The CDR3 totals 14 residues. The V end was cut by 4 bases, the J end by 6 bases, with 16 bases between.

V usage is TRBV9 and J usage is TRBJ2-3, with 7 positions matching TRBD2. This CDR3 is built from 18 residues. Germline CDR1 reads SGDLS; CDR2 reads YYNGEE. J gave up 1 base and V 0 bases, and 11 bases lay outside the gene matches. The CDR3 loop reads CASSVGKAGTPGTDTQYF. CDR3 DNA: TGTGCCAGCAGCGTAGGGAAAGCGGGGACCCCCGGCACAGATACGCAGTATTTT.

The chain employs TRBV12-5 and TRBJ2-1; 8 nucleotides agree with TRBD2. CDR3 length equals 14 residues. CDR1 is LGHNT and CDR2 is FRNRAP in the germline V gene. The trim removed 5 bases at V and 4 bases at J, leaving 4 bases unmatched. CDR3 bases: TGTGCTAGTGGTAGCGGGGGTGCTTACAATGAGCAGTTCTTC. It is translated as CASGSGGAYNEQFF. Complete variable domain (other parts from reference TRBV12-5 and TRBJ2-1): DARVTQTPRHKVTEMGQEVTMRCQPILGHNTVFWYRQTMMQGLELLAYFRNRAPLDDSGMPKDRFSAEMPDATLATLKIQPSEPRDSAVYFCASGSGGAYNEQFFGPGTRLTVL.

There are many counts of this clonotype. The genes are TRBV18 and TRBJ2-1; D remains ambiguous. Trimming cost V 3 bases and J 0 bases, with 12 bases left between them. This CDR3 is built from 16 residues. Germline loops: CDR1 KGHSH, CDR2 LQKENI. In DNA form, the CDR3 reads TGTGCCAGCTCACCCATCCCCCCGAGCTCCTACAATGAGCAGTTCTTC. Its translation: CASSPIPPSSYNEQFF.

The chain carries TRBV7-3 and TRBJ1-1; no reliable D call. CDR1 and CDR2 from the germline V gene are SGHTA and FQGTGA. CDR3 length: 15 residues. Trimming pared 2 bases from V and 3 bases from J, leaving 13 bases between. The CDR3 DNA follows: TGTGCCAGCAGCTTAGGGCCCCTGGCGGACACTGAAGCTTTCTTT. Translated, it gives CASSLGPLADTEAFF. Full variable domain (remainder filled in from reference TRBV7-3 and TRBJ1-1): GAGVSQTPSNKVTEKGKYVELRCDPISGHTALYWYRQSLGQGPEFLIYFQGTGAADDSGLPNDRFFAVRPEGSVSTLKIQRTERGDSAVYLCASSLGPLADTEAFFGQGTRLTVV.

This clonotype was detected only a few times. The CDR3 loop is CASIYRVSGANVLTF. In DNA, the CDR3 is TGTGCCAGCATTTACAGGGTCTCCGGGGCCAACGTCCTGACTTTC. The V and J genes are TRBV12-3 or TRBV12-4 and TRBJ2-6, with D maybe TRBD1 (6 bases). The CDR3 sequence is 15 residues long. Trimming took 7 bases from V and 4 from J, leaving 14 bases between them.

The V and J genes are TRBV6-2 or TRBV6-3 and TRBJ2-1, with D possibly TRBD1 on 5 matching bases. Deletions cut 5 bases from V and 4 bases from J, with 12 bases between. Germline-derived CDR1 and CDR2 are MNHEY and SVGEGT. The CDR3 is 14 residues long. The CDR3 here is CASSLRGLYNEQFF. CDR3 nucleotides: TGTGCCAGCAGTCTTAGGGGCTTATACAATGAGCAGTTCTTC.

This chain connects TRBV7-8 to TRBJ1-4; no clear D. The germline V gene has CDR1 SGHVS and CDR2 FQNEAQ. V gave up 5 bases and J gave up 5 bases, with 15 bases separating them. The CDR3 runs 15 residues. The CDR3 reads CASSARPDWNEKLFF. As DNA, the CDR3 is TGTGCCAGCAGCGCCCGTCCGGATTGGAATGAAAAACTGTTTTTT.